This record looks at one T cell receptor (beta chain) sequence and its context. Its specificity is not known. The Oncomine TCR Beta short-read assay was what sequenced the DNA obtained from cultured CD4+ T cells. TCRdb re-analysed the PCR reads in MiXCR, keeping a single row per CDR3 protein. The top ten hold roughly 15% of the sample, which has around 18,000 distinct CDR3 sequences, 70% to 75% seen once. The data stem from a study of vaccination and CD4 T cells after COVID-19. About the study: It was a median roughly 100 days after diagnosis, with a range of 35 to 161, that post-COVID samples were drawn. The study collected post-vaccine samples a median around 66 days after dose two, with a range of 14 to 241. Study results and limitations: Among reactive clones from convalescent patients, a median 86.3% appeared only post-vaccination.

The junction had 6 bases not matched to a gene; V was cut back by 5 bases and J by 9 bases. Germline CDR1 reads SGHVS; CDR2 reads FNYEAQ. The CDR3 totals 12 residues. Treatment given: approximately 10-day PBMC culture with coronavirus spike peptide pools or control peptides (ViraFEST assay). ViraFEST used peptide pools to expand antigen-specific T cells, then sequenced TCRs. Material: CD4+ T cells from blood, cultured in vitro. This TCR was sampled from a human donor who had recovered from COVID-19. The rearrangement uses TRBV7-6 and TRBJ1-1; 7 nucleotides align to TRBD1. CDR3 region: CASSPGQLQAFF. The CDR3 region has the DNA TGTGCCAGCAGCCCGGGACAGCTTCAAGCTTTCTTT.